Sequencing of this T cell receptor beta chain was carried out in a study of shared clonotypes between healthy human individuals. On sorted subsets, replicate PCRs used approximately 190 ng DNA, or some 28,000 T cell genomes. Clones were read by immunoSEQ multiplex PCR, and TCRdb kept only the in-frame ones, dropping some. The sample comprises about 2 million clones, roughly 95% of which are singletons, and around 1% rests with the top ten. CD45RO negativity and positive selection for CCR7 defined naive CD8 cells, a population that excluded terminally differentiated effector memory CD45RA+ cells. Trimming removed 4 bases at V and 5 bases at J, with 5 bases between. Germline CDR1 is SQVTM and CDR2 is ANQGSEA. This CDR3 has 10 amino acids. Note on this clone: Its antigen is unknown. Other DNA sequences in the sample encode the same CDR3.

Whole-study findings and limits: Naive CD4 clonotypes were shared across a handful of donors at 4.5% to 6.5%.

This chain connects TRBV29-1 to TRBJ2-5; D unresolved. Sequences were obtained from naive CD8+ T cells sorted from blood. The receptor was isolated from a man aged 18 to 29 in good health. CDR3 DNA sequence: TGCAGCGTTGTTCGCGAGACCCAGTACTTC. It specifies CSVVRETQYF. The entire variable domain, with the rest obtained from reference TRBV29-1 and TRBJ2-5, is as follows: SAVISQKPSRDICQRGTSLTIQCQVDSQVTMMFWYRQQPGQSLTLIATANQGSEATYESGFVIDKFPISRPNLTFSTLTVSNMSPEDSSIYLCSVVRETQYFGPGTRLLVL.